Only one count was recorded for the clone carrying this T cell receptor beta chain. The sample originates from a study of blood T cell repertoires in COVID-19. The overall study: Italy, Spain and the United States were the sources of the convalescent and acute COVID-19 samples. In each case, the material was cDNA or gDNA derived from T cells, B-cell-depleted T cells, or PBMCs.

The CDR3 is 13 residues long. Trimming removed 6 bases at V and 4 bases at J, with 12 bases between. The germline gives CDR1 SGHVS, CDR2 FQNEAQ. TCRdb's table, derived via immunoSEQ multiplex PCR, lists solely in-frame clones and lacks some. The repertoire holds about 93,000 clones, with about nine tenths as singletons. Sequencing input: peripheral blood. The rearrangement joins TRBV7-8 to TRBJ2-5; D is possibly TRBD1 (6 bases). This sequence was found in a human donor with active COVID-19. The donor label of this sample is uncertain. The chain's CDR3 is CASRIRGRETQYF. CDR3 nucleotides: TGTGCCAGCAGAATCAGGGGTCGAGAGACCCAGTACTTC.